Listed below are T cell receptor beta chains from one sample, sequenced in a study of T-cell memory formation after mild COVID-19. TCRdb recomputed calls from the 5' RACE reads with MiXCR, one row per CDR3 protein. The table records roughly 610,000 distinct CDR3 sequences, roughly a sixth of them present only once. The sample taken for sequencing was PBMCs or a T cell subset sorted from them (not recorded which). These receptors all stem from an adult woman who had mild COVID-19 (a few samples of this study predate the infection). Cell type and time point are not known. Both conserved end residues are part of each CDR3. A D gene is named only where the DNA matches it firmly. Not all rows give a size; the values are once, few, many and, for expanded clones, a class.

v_gene	d_gene	j_gene	abundance	CDR3aa	CDR3nt
TRBV10-3	-	TRBJ1-1	few	CAISDLTQNTEAFF	TGTGCCATCAGTGACCTAACACAGAACACTGAAGCTTTCTTT
TRBV5-1	TRBD2	TRBJ2-1	few	CASSLVELAGGYNEQFF	TGCGCCAGCAGCTTGGTCGAGTTAGCGGGGGGCTACAATGAGCAGTTCTTC
TRBV5-1	-	TRBJ2-7	many	CASSLGQGGEQYF	TGCGCCAGCAGCTTGGGTCAGGGGGGCGAGCAGTACTTC
TRBV19	TRBD1	TRBJ1-1	-	CASSPTGGHEAFF	TGTGCCAGTAGCCCGACAGGGGGCCATGAAGCTTTCTTT
TRBV12-3/TRBV12-4	-	TRBJ2-3	-	CASSLLGFSTDTQYF	TGTGCCAGCAGTTTACTAGGATTCAGCACAGATACGCAGTATTTT
TRBV12-3/TRBV12-4	TRBD2	TRBJ2-1	-	CASSQRLAGSREQFF	TGTGCCAGCAGTCAACGACTAGCGGGGTCACGGGAGCAGTTCTTC
TRBV6-1	TRBD2	TRBJ2-2	-	CASSEQLGLTGELFF	TGTGCCAGCAGTGAACAACTGGGACTAACCGGGGAGCTGTTTTTT
TRBV18	TRBD1	TRBJ1-1	once	CASSLNMQAGGTEAYF	TGTGCCAGCTCACTCAACATGCAGGCAGGGGGCACTGAAGCTTACTTT
TRBV5-1	-	TRBJ2-7	few	CASSWGDGTATTDEQYF	TGCGCCAGCAGCTGGGGGGACGGGACTGCAACCACAGACGAGCAGTACTTC
TRBV7-8	-	TRBJ1-1	-	CASSTGTPGNTEAFF	TGTGCCAGCAGCACCGGGACACCGGGGAACACTGAAGCTTTCTTT
TRBV5-5	-	TRBJ1-5	few	CASSLAANRGNQPQHF	TGTGCCAGCAGCTTGGCGGCCAATCGAGGCAATCAGCCCCAGCATTTT
TRBV20-1	TRBD2	TRBJ2-1	few	CSAVQGLATIYNEQFF	TGCAGTGCTGTACAGGGACTAGCAACGATATACAATGAGCAGTTCTTC
TRBV5-1	-	TRBJ2-1	-	CASSPRGGPGTYNEQFF	TGCGCCAGCAGCCCTCGTGGAGGGCCGGGCACCTACAATGAGCAGTTCTTC
TRBV4-3	-	TRBJ2-1	few	CASSQDSPSSYNEQFF	TGCGCCAGCAGCCAAGATTCGCCGAGCTCCTACAATGAGCAGTTCTTC
TRBV7-9	-	TRBJ2-5	few	CASSLAAKKETQYF	TGTGCCAGCAGCTTAGCAGCTAAAAAAGAGACCCAGTACTTC
TRBV28	TRBD1	TRBJ1-2	-	CASSSPGQGMGGYTF	TGTGCCAGCAGTTCACCCGGACAGGGGATGGGGGGCTACACCTTC
TRBV24-1	-	TRBJ2-3	many	CATSGGYSTDTQYF	TGTGCCACCAGTGGTGGGTATAGCACAGATACGCAGTATTTT
TRBV7-9	TRBD2	TRBJ2-3	few	CASSSWTSGYTDTQYF	TGTGCCAGCAGCTCTTGGACTAGCGGATACACAGATACGCAGTATTTT
TRBV20-1	TRBD2	TRBJ2-1	-	CSARGTSGTNEQFF	TGCAGTGCTAGAGGGACTAGCGGAACCAATGAGCAGTTCTTC
TRBV5-1	TRBD2	TRBJ2-3	few	CASSFVGTSGGADTQYF	TGCGCCAGCAGCTTCGTCGGGACTAGCGGGGGGGCAGATACGCAGTATTTT
TRBV5-1	-	TRBJ2-5	-	CASSLAGLYQETQYF	TGCGCCAGCAGCTTGGCCGGATTGTACCAAGAGACCCAGTACTTC
TRBV7-2	-	TRBJ2-5	-	CASSSDTTRKTQYF	TGTGCCAGCAGCTCTGACACCACTCGAAAGACCCAGTACTTC
TRBV5-5	TRBD1	TRBJ2-5	-	CASSFWDRDDETQYF	TGTGCCAGCAGCTTTTGGGACAGGGATGACGAGACCCAGTACTTC
TRBV18	-	TRBJ2-7	once	CASSSVATVLYEQYF	TGTGCCAGCTCGAGTGTGGCCACGGTCCTCTACGAGCAGTACTTC
TRBV5-5	-	TRBJ1-5	many	CASSLGQPGNSNQPQHF	TGTGCCAGCAGCTTGGGACAGCCAGGAAATAGCAATCAGCCCCAGCATTTT
TRBV20-1	TRBD1	TRBJ2-1	many	CSERRQGGNEQFF	TGCAGCGAGAGGAGACAGGGTGGGAATGAGCAGTTCTTC
TRBV7-8	TRBD1	TRBJ2-5	-	CASSTTGRETQYF	TGTGCCAGCAGCACGACAGGGCGGGAGACCCAGTACTTC
TRBV7-8	-	TRBJ2-1	few	CASSLQGFREQFF	TGTGCCAGCAGCTTACAGGGGTTTCGTGAGCAGTTCTTC
TRBV12-3/TRBV12-4	-	TRBJ2-7	-	CASSLGQGTGPYEQYF	TGTGCCAGCAGTTTAGGTCAGGGGACGGGTCCCTACGAGCAGTACTTC
TRBV19	-	TRBJ2-3	-	CASSMLAGAYPDTQYF	TGTGCCAGTAGTATGTTGGCAGGAGCTTACCCAGATACGCAGTATTTT
TRBV5-1	-	TRBJ2-7	few	CASSLHRETSYEQYF	TGCGCCAGCAGCTTGCACAGGGAGACGTCCTACGAGCAGTACTTC
TRBV2	TRBD1	TRBJ1-2	few	CASRGAGGAANYGYTF	TGTGCCAGCAGGGGGGCAGGGGGCGCAGCTAACTATGGCTACACCTTC
TRBV11-2	-	TRBJ1-2	few	CASSPETGMGYTF	TGTGCCAGCAGCCCCGAGACCGGGATGGGCTACACCTTC
TRBV12-3/TRBV12-4	TRBD1	TRBJ1-2	-	CASRGPGTGAYGYTF	TGTGCCAGCAGAGGACCCGGGACAGGCGCATATGGCTACACCTTC
TRBV27	-	TRBJ1-1	few	CASSLQSSNTEAFF	TGTGCCAGCAGTTTACAGTCCAGCAACACTGAAGCTTTCTTT
TRBV4-1	TRBD1	TRBJ1-1	-	CASSPAPGDRELLAFF	TGCGCCAGCAGCCCTGCTCCGGGGGACAGGGAACTTTTGGCTTTCTTT